These T cell receptor beta chains were read from a single sample in a study of blood T cell repertoires in COVID-19. Sequencing used immunoSEQ multiplex PCR; TCRdb keeps in-frame clones, though not all of them. The sample lists a few hundred thousand clones; roughly 77% were seen once. The sample comprised PBMCs or T cells enriched from blood (not recorded which). These receptors were obtained from a man between 40 and 49 years old who had recovered from COVID-19. CDR3s include the opening cysteine and the closing phenylalanine or tryptophan.

v_gene,CDR3aa
TRBV2,CASSERGRDYGYTF
TRBV5-1,CASSLEGSGGTDTQYF
TRBV28,CASTPSGTGWVRMNTEAFF
TRBV10-2,CASKLGLAGYNEQFF
TRBV9,CASSQSQGLNEQFF
TRBV6-5,CASAGSSYEQYF
TRBV19,CASSPLASGGIRIVQFF
TRBV9,CASSVGTGGGEQYF
TRBV2,CASPGEGTDTQYF
TRBV19,CASSPGSGTTDYEQYF
TRBV24-1,CATAGVGGSHSSYNEQFF
TRBV7-9,CASSLTGEELFF
TRBV5-1,CASSSTGDHTEAFF
TRBV7-9,CASSPQLAASTDTQYF
TRBV3-1/TRBV3-2,CASSQGRVGNQPQHF
TRBV7-7,CASSPGLAGVGEQYF
TRBV2,CASSENYGGSGYGYTF
TRBV19,CASSLAGGSSYEQYF
TRBV4-2,CASSSMRTGGSELFF
TRBV24-1,CATSPWPLNTEAFF
TRBV2,CASSVGSEQFF
TRBV3-1/TRBV3-2,CASSQSSTGYNQPQHF
TRBV12-3/TRBV12-4,CASTKRDLYEQYF
TRBV19,CASSIGGGAEAFF
TRBV7-9,CASSLFRTEWEEKLFF
TRBV24-1,CATSRGLKADTQYF
TRBV7-6,CASSALQGGASYNSPLHF
TRBV2,CASRGQGAIGNTIYF
TRBV10-3,CAISEREDIYGYTF
TRBV19,CASSIYSGGNTGELFF
TRBV2,CASSGGGQGSTGELFF
TRBV19,CASSESGRSSYNEQFF
TRBV5-1,CASQSSGQFTDTQYF
TRBV3-1/TRBV3-2,CASSHGPTANYGYTF
TRBV12-5,CASGIGVDTIYF
TRBV27,CASSFQANYGYTF
TRBV5-5,CASSLLIRTSYEQYF
TRBV7-9,CASEGSRYEQFF
TRBV27,CASPDRGPSRRETQYF
TRBV2,CASSRDRDNEQYF
TRBV4-1,CASSQATGQPQHF
TRBV5-1,CASSRPAGTGEGGYTF
TRBV19,CASSRTGDYGYTF
TRBV5-6,CASSDGVWQVQETQYF
TRBV30,CAWSVDRGGEQYF
TRBV7-3,CASSYRQGNSPLHF
TRBV11-2,CASSPGTGGYGYTF
TRBV6-5,CASSLSGGRGSEQFF
TRBV6-5,CASSPTPGFNYGYTF
TRBV6-1,CASSEGTGWNYGYTF
TRBV5-1,CASSLEPGENNEQFF
TRBV6-5,CASSYSRRGGNSPLHF
TRBV7-8,CASSSTLAGISYEQYF
TRBV29-1,CSVDMGGVTGTYNEQFF
TRBV19,CASSAGQGFLNTF
TRBV19,CASVGTHYTGELFF
TRBV29-1,CSVEDPGQVDEQFF
TRBV4-2,CASSLIGRGEYNEQFF
TRBV2,CASKTSNEQFF